This T cell receptor beta chain was documented in a study of neurological immune-mediated disorders. Notes on the study in general: The study found the most TCR clonal expansion in HTLV-1-associated myelopathy and the least in multiple sclerosis, below healthy controls.

Germline-derived CDR1 and CDR2 are SQVTM and ANQGSEA. This CDR3 is built from 13 residues. Trimming pared 4 bases from V and 2 bases from J, leaving 10 bases between. TCRdb reanalysed the 5' RACE reads using MiXCR and keeps one entry per CDR3 protein. Of roughly 70,000 distinct CDR3 sequences in the sample, roughly 3.9% were seen once. In this sample, this clonotype turned up many times. Its antigen is not known. J is TRBJ2-3 and V is TRBV29-1; no definite D call. This TCR was sampled from a young man with multiple sclerosis. Sequences were obtained from PBMCs. For the CDR3, the DNA is TGCAGCGTTGGCCAGCGTGCCACAGATACGCAGTATTTT. This encodes CSVGQRATDTQYF.